This paragraph reports one T cell receptor (beta chain). The target of this receptor is not known. Because the receptor is murine, the gene names and germline sequences shown are mouse ones. The read finishes 4 residues shy of the CDR3 end, and the germline J gene is used to complete it. Cells from mouse cutaneous lymph nodes were pooled, stained for CD4, CD8alpha, NKG2D, NKG2ACE and other markers, and then sorted on a BD Influx. The data originate from a study of CD8+ T cells in alopecia areata (dated by TCRdb to between 2018 and 2020). For context, the study as a whole: Skin from C3H/HeJ donors with spontaneous alopecia (about 6-13 months old) was grafted onto female C3H/HeJ recipients aged roughly 6-11 weeks. High-throughput TCRbeta sequencing was used to examine T cell clonal expansion in alopecia areata in both the C3H/HeJ mouse model and human patients. Human TCRbeta sequencing covered scalp tissue and sorted CD4+ and CD8+ peripheral blood T cells from patchy and totalis/universalis alopecia areata patients and healthy controls. Scalp clonality was compared across normal scalp (n=4), patchy alopecia areata scalp (n=8), and alopecia totalis/universalis scalp (n=8). RNA was extracted with the PAXgene miRNA kit for fixed scalp, the miRNeasy kit for PBMCs, and the RNeasy kit for mouse skin. TCRbeta CDR3 regions were amplified by immunoSEQ multiplex PCR using 35 Vbeta forward and 13 Jbeta reverse primers.

The method was the immunoSEQ multiplex PCR assay. For TCR sequencing, RNA was extracted from every sample and reverse transcribed into cDNA to serve as template. First-strand cDNA was synthesized using SuperScript III with a 2:1 mix of oligo-dT and random hexamers. A synthetic immune receptor repertoire was used to measure amplification bias, and any remaining bias was corrected computationally. Sequencing of the libraries was done on Illumina HiSeq with 60 bp reads that cover the CDR3, reading from J toward V. The source study handled its data this way. Raw reads were preprocessed to remove errors, and CDR3 was defined by IMGT conventions from the conserved cysteine to phenylalanine. Clonality was computed as 1 minus the Shannon entropy, with the entropy normalized by log2 of the number of productive unique TCRs. Whether each scalp clone was CD4 or CD8 was inferred by checking scalp TCRbeta sequences against the CD4 and CD8 repertoires from sorted blood. TCRdb provides this immuneACCESS table in a form limited to in-frame rearrangements. Some clones are lacking; in checked studies, under half of them reflect an unresolved V gene, and why the rest are absent is not known. Clone size and the V and J calls come from that table; the DNA yielded D and trimming. The table for this sample lists over 250,000 clones, none of them counted only once. Approximately 1.2% of the sample rests with the top ten.

The CDR3 has 14 amino acids, counting the end cysteine and phenylalanine. The DNA shown is the part of the CDR3 that was read: 30 bases, in frame from base 1. V is clipped by 1 base and J by 2 bases, and the sequence between their germline boundaries is 8 bases long. The germline V gene supplies CDR1 NSHNY and CDR2 SYGAGN. General findings and caveats noted by the study authors: Compared with normal scalp, lesional scalp had higher clonality and more expanded CD8+ clones, particularly in alopecia totalis/universalis, a pattern that suggests antigenic drive. Compared with mice, TCR sequences shared between patients were less clear, possibly partly because of HLA diversity across the patient population. Unlike mouse skin, which is dominated by gammadelta T cells, normal human skin has resident alphabeta T cells that are also sequenced, and this complicates analysis of the scalp TCR repertoire.

The material sequenced was CD4+ T cells sorted from a lymph node. This chain is built from TRBV13-1 and TRBJ2-5; TRBD1 is a weak D gene call, 5 bases matching. This sequence originates from a C3H/HeJ mouse with alopecia areata. Mice of this strain carry the MHC haplotype H2-k. The CDR3 corresponds to CASSDPGSQDTQYF. The CDR3 bases that were read are TGTGCCAGCAGTGATCCAGGGAGCCAAGAC.